Listed below are T cell receptor beta chains from one sample, sequenced in a study of blood T cell repertoires in COVID-19. Only in-frame clones appear in the TCRdb table, and some are missing; sequencing was by immunoSEQ multiplex PCR. The sample consists of approximately 85,000 clones, 85% to 95% of them appearing once. Sequencing used peripheral blood. The source is a woman aged 55-75 years with active COVID-19. Each CDR3 is given with its conserved first and last residue. The D gene is left open where the match is weak. Clone size is given for some rows only: seen once, a few or many times, or a class if the clone is expanded.

>.|TRBV12-1|TRBJ2-1|.
CASRLPTSGSSDEQFF
TGTGCCAGCAGACTTCCGACTAGCGGGAGTTCGGATGAGCAGTTCTTC
>.|TRBV28|TRBJ1-2|TRBD1
CASSSDREDYGYTF
TGTGCCAGCAGTTCGGACAGGGAAGACTATGGCTACACCTTC
>.|TRBV10-3|TRBJ2-7|TRBD2
CAISPARGGSPEQYF
TGTGCCATCAGCCCAGCGAGGGGAGGGAGCCCCGAGCAGTACTTC
>.|TRBV6-5|TRBJ1-5|TRBD1
CASRLTGSSNQPQHF
TGTGCCAGCAGATTGACAGGGAGTAGCAATCAGCCCCAGCATTTT
>once|TRBV10-3|TRBJ2-1|TRBD1
CAISDDSGTGAREQFF
TGTGCCATCAGTGATGATTCCGGGACAGGGGCTAGGGAGCAGTTCTTC
>.|TRBV14|TRBJ2-2|TRBD1
CASSQIGTGRTGELFF
TGTGCCAGCAGCCAAATTGGGACAGGGAGAACCGGGGAGCTGTTTTTT
>.|TRBV5-1|TRBJ1-2|.
CASSTGQFFYGYTF
TGCGCCAGCAGCACCGGACAGTTTTTCTATGGCTACACCTTC
>.|TRBV20-1|TRBJ2-1|TRBD2
CSASRASGRWNEQFF
TGCAGTGCTAGTAGGGCTAGCGGGAGGTGGAATGAGCAGTTCTTC
>.|TRBV18|TRBJ2-3|TRBD2
CASSADWTSGRTDTQYF
TGTGCCAGCTCTGCGGACTGGACTAGCGGGAGAACAGATACGCAGTATTTT
>.|TRBV5-1|TRBJ2-3|TRBD2
CASSHGGALGDTQYF
TGCGCCAGCAGCCACGGGGGGGCCCTTGGAGATACGCAGTATTTT
>.|TRBV10-2|TRBJ2-7|TRBD1
CASRDRGSSYEQYF
TGCGCCAGCAGGGACAGGGGGAGCTCCTACGAGCAGTACTTC
>once|TRBV5-4|TRBJ2-1|TRBD1
CASSSPGGGEQFF
TGTGCCAGCAGCTCGCCAGGGGGTGGCGAGCAGTTCTTC
>.|TRBV11-3|TRBJ2-5|.
CASSLDLAQETQYF
TGTGCCAGCAGCTTAGATCTGGCTCAAGAGACCCAGTACTTC
>.|TRBV5-1|TRBJ1-1|TRBD1
CASSLGDRTMNTEAFF
TGCGCCAGCAGCTTGGGGGACAGAACCATGAACACTGAAGCTTTCTTT
>.|TRBV28|TRBJ2-7|TRBD1
CASRQTGAESDEQYF
TGTGCCAGCAGACAGACAGGGGCCGAAAGCGACGAGCAGTACTTC
>.|TRBV6-1|TRBJ1-5|.
CASSETAPYGVPPQHF
TGTGCCAGCAGTGAGACAGCCCCTTATGGTGTTCCGCCCCAGCATTTT
>.|TRBV30|TRBJ1-1|.
CAWNPTGENTEAFF
TGTGCCTGGAATCCGACAGGTGAGAACACTGAAGCTTTCTTT
>.|TRBV7-9|TRBJ2-5|TRBD1
CASTPPTGSVIETQYF
TGTGCCAGCACCCCACCGACAGGGTCCGTTATAGAGACCCAGTACTTC
>.|TRBV19|TRBJ2-1|TRBD2
CASTPLPGGGSNEQFF
TGTGCCAGTACCCCCCTCCCTGGCGGGGGGTCCAATGAGCAGTTCTTC
>.|TRBV9|TRBJ2-1|.
CASSGPGLPSPHEQFF
TGTGCCAGCAGCGGGCCGGGACTGCCTTCGCCACATGAGCAGTTCTTC
>.|TRBV29-1|TRBJ2-3|TRBD2
CSVGTSGRDTQYF
TGCAGCGTAGGGACTAGCGGGAGGGATACGCAGTATTTT
>once|TRBV6-1|TRBJ2-1|TRBD1
CASSEPGQRYNEQFF
TGTGCCAGCAGTGAACCGGGACAGAGATACAATGAGCAGTTCTTC
>.|TRBV18|TRBJ2-1|TRBD2
CASSSTSGYNHEQFF
TGTGCCAGCTCGTCGACTAGCGGGTACAACCATGAGCAGTTCTTC
>.|TRBV5-4|TRBJ2-1|.
CASSLSEGRSYNEQFF
TGTGCCAGCAGCTTGTCTGAGGGAAGGTCCTACAATGAGCAGTTCTTC
>.|TRBV2|TRBJ2-5|TRBD1
CASVSTGKGGETQYF
TGTGCCAGCGTGTCGACAGGGAAAGGGGGAGAGACCCAGTACTTC
>.|TRBV4-3|TRBJ2-4|.
CASSPGQRRDIQYF
TGCGCCAGCTCTCCTGGACAGCGGCGGGACATTCAGTACTTC
>.|TRBV10-3|TRBJ2-7|.
CAISGGGNVLYQQYF
TGTGCCATCAGTGGTGGCGGGAACGTCCTCTACCAGCAGTACTTC
>.|TRBV4-3|TRBJ1-2|.
CASSQDLRANYGYTF
TGCGCCAGCAGCCAAGACCTCAGAGCGAACTATGGCTACACCTTC
>.|TRBV2|TRBJ1-4|TRBD1
CASIRAQGVLNEKLFF
TGTGCCAGCATCCGGGCGCAGGGGGTCCTTAATGAAAAACTGTTTTTT
>.|TRBV6-6|TRBJ2-7|.
CASSYSGGEQYF
TGTGCCAGCAGTTACTCTGGGGGGGAGCAGTACTTC
>.|TRBV29-1|TRBJ2-7|TRBD1
CSVASGQGGPYEQYF
TGCAGCGTCGCCTCGGGACAGGGTGGTCCCTACGAGCAGTACTTC
>.|TRBV5-6|TRBJ1-1|TRBD1
CASSHGDRDTEAFF
TGTGCCAGCAGCCACGGCGACAGGGACACTGAAGCTTTCTTT
>.|TRBV6-6|TRBJ2-2|.
CASSYDSPNTGELFF
TGTGCCAGCAGTTACGACAGCCCGAACACCGGGGAGCTGTTTTTT
>.|TRBV7-9|TRBJ1-2|TRBD1
CASSPRTGGDGYTF
TGTGCCAGCAGCCCCAGGACAGGGGGGGATGGCTACACCTTC
>.|TRBV24-1|TRBJ2-5|TRBD1
CATSDNRGWRETQYF
TGTGCCACCAGTGATAACAGGGGGTGGAGGGAGACCCAGTACTTC
>once|TRBV24-1|TRBJ2-3|TRBD2
CATSRLAGGIADTQYF
TGTGCCACCAGTAGGCTAGCGGGAGGAATCGCAGATACGCAGTATTTT
>.|TRBV15|TRBJ1-5|TRBD1
CATSNSRGGTVDYSNQPQHF
TGTGCCACCAGCAACTCCCGAGGGGGGACAGTCGATTATAGCAATCAGCCCCAGCATTTT
>once|TRBV6-2/TRBV6-3|TRBJ2-7|TRBD2
CASSSGGGSSYEQYF
TGTGCCAGCAGTTCCGGCGGGGGGAGCTCCTACGAGCAGTACTTC
>.|TRBV27|TRBJ1-2|.
CASSLNSYYGYTF
TGTGCCAGCAGTTTAAACAGCTACTATGGCTACACCTTC
>once|TRBV7-2|TRBJ1-2|.
CASSSYNRGATGYTF
TGTGCCAGCAGCTCCTACAACCGGGGGGCAACGGGCTACACCTTC
>once|TRBV3-1/TRBV3-2|TRBJ2-1|TRBD2
CASSQGLAGVSNEQFF
TGTGCCAGCAGCCAAGGACTAGCGGGAGTGTCCAATGAGCAGTTCTTC
>few|TRBV12-3/TRBV12-4|TRBJ1-5|.
CASRRGGVQPQHF
TGTGCCAGCAGAAGGGGTGGGGTTCAGCCCCAGCATTTT
>.|TRBV7-9|TRBJ2-4|TRBD1
CASSDPGTGKNIQYF
TGTGCCAGCAGCGACCCGGGGACAGGCAAAAACATTCAGTACTTC
>.|TRBV27|TRBJ1-2|TRBD1
CASRKGQGNYGYTF
TGTGCCAGCAGAAAGGGACAGGGGAACTATGGCTACACCTTC
>.|TRBV18|TRBJ2-2|.
CASSPRQSNTGELFF
TGTGCCAGCTCACCCAGACAGTCGAACACCGGGGAGCTGTTTTTT
>.|TRBV7-9|TRBJ1-1|.
CASSLGPGMNTEAFF
TGTGCCAGCAGCTTAGGTCCAGGGATGAACACTGAAGCTTTCTTT
>.|TRBV11-2|TRBJ1-1|TRBD1
CASSSGQGDTTEAFF
TGTGCCAGCAGCTCCGGACAGGGGGATACCACTGAAGCTTTCTTT
>.|TRBV7-9|TRBJ2-1|.
CASSSGLTDEQFF
TGTGCCAGCAGCTCCGGACTCACGGATGAGCAGTTCTTC
>.|TRBV28|TRBJ1-6|.
CASSELESNSPLHF
TGTGCCAGCAGCGAGTTGGAGAGTAATTCACCCCTCCACTTT
>.|TRBV11-2|TRBJ1-2|TRBD1
CASTPSQGAFLNGYTF
TGTGCCAGCACTCCGAGCCAGGGGGCGTTCCTAAATGGCTACACCTTC